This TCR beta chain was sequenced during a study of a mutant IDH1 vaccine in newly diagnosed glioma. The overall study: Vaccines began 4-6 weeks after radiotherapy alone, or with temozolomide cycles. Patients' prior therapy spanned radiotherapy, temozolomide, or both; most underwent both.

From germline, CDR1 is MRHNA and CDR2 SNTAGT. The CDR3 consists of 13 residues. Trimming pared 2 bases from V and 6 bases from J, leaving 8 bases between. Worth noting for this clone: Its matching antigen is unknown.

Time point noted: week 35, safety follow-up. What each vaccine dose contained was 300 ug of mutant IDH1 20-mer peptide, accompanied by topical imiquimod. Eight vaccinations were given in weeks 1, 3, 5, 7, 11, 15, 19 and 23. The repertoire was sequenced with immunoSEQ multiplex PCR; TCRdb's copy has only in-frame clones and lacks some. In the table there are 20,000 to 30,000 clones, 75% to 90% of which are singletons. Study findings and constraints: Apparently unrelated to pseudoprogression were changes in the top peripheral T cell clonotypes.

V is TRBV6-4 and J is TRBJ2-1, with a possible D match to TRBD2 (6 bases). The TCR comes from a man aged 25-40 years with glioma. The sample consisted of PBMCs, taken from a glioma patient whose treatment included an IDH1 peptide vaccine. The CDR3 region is CASSDVTSNEQFF. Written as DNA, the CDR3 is TGTGCCAGCAGTGACGTGACTAGCAATGAGCAGTTCTTC.